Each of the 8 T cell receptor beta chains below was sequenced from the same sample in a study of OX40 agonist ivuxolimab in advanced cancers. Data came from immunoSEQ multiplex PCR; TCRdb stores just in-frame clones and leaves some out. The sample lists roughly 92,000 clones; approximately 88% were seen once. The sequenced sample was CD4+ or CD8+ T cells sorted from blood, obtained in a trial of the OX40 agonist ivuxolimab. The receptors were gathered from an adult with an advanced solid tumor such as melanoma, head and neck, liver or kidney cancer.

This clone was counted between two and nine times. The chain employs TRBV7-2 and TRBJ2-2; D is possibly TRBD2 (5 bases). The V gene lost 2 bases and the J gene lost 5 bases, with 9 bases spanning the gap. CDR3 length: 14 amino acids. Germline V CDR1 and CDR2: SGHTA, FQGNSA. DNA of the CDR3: TGTGCCAGCAGCTTAAGGAGGAGGACCGGGGAGCTGTTTTTT. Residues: CASSLRRRTGELFF.

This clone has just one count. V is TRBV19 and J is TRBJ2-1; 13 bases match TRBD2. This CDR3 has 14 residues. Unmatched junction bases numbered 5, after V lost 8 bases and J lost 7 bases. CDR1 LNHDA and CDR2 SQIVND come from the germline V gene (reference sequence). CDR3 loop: CASSGTSGNNEQFF. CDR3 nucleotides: TGTGCCAGTTCCGGGACTAGCGGGAATAATGAGCAGTTCTTC.

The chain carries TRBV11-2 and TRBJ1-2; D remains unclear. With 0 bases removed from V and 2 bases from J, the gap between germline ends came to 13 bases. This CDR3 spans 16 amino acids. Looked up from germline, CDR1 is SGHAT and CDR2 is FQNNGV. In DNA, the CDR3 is TGTGCCAGCAGCTTAGATCCCCTACGCAGCAACTATGGCTACACCTTC. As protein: CASSLDPLRSNYGYTF.

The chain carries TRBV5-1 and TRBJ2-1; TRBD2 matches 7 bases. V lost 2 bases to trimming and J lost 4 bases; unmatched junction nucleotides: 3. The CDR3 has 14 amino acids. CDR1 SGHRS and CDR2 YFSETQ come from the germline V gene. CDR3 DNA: TGCGCCAGCAGCTTACGAGCGGGGTACAATGAGCAGTTCTTC. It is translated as CASSLRAGYNEQFF.

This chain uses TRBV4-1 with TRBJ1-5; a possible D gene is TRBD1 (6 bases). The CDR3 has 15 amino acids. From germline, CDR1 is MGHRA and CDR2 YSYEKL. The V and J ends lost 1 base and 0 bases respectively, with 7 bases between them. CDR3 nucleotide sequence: TGCGCCAGCAGCCAAGGGGACACTAGCAATCAGCCCCAGCATTTT. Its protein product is CASSQGDTSNQPQHF.

The CDR3 region is CASSEPQGGKDYGYTF. CDR3 coding DNA: TGTGCCAGCAGCGAGCCTCAGGGAGGGAAGGACTATGGCTACACCTTC. This sequence joins TRBV9 and TRBJ1-2, with a tentative D call TRBD1 (5 bases). The CDR3 totals 16 residues. CDR1 SGDLS and CDR2 YYNGEE come from the germline V gene. The V gene lost 3 bases and the J gene lost 3 bases, with 18 bases spanning the gap.

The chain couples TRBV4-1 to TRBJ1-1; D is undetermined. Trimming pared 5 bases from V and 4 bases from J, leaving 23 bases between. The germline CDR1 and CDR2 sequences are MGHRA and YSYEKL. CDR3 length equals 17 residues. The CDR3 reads CASSARATHSGGTEAFF. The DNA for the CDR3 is TGCGCCAGCAGCGCAAGAGCTACGCATAGCGGAGGCACTGAAGCTTTCTTT.

DNA of the CDR3: TGTGCCAGCAGCTTAGGTGCGGGTCGTGGGGATGAAAAACTGTTTTTT. Translation: CASSLGAGRGDEKLFF. V and J are TRBV7-2 and TRBJ1-4; D not resolved. Germline CDR1 reads SGHTA; CDR2 reads FQGNSA. The V end lost 1 base, the J end lost 6 bases, and 15 bases lay between the germline ends. CDR3 length: 16 residues.